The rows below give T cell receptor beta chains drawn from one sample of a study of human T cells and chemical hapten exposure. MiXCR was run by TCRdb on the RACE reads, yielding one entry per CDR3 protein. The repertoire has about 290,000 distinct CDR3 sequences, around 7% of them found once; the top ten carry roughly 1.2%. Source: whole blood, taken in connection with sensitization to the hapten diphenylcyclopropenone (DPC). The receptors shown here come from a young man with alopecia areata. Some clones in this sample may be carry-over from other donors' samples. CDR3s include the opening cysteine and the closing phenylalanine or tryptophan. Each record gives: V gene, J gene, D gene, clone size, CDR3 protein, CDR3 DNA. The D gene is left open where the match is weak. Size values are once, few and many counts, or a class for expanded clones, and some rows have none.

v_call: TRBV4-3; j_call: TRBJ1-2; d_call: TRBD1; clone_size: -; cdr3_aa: CASSQADRVNYGYTF; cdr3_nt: TGCGCCAGCAGCCAAGCTGACAGGGTCAACTATGGCTACACCTTC
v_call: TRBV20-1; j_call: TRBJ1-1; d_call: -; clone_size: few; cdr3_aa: CSASLDGSNTEAFF; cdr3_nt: TGCAGTGCTAGCCTGGACGGCTCGAACACTGAAGCTTTCTTT
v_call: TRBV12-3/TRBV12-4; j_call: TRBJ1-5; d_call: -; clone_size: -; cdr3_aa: CASSLTGANQPQHF; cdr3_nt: TGTGCCAGCAGTTTAACGGGCGCTAATCAGCCCCAGCATTTT
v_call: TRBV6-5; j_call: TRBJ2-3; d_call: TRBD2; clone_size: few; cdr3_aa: CAAGRVDTQYF; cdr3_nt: TGTGCCGCCGGGAGGGTTGATACGCAGTATTTT
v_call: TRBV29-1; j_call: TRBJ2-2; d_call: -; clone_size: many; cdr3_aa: CSVPTTTGELFF; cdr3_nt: TGCAGCGTTCCGACCACCACCGGGGAGCTGTTTTTT
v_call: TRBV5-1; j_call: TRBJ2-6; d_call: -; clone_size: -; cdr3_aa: CASGPERAGANVLTF; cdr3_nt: TGCGCCAGCGGCCCGGAAAGGGCTGGGGCCAACGTCCTGACTTTC
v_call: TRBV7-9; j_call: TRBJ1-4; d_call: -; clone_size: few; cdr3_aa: CASSPDMSGEKLFF; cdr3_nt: TGTGCCAGCAGCCCGGACATGTCCGGGGAAAAACTGTTTTTT
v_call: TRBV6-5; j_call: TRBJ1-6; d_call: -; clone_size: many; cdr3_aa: CASMRDSGWNSPLHF; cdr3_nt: TGTGCCAGCATGAGGGATAGTGGTTGGAATTCACCCCTCCACTTT
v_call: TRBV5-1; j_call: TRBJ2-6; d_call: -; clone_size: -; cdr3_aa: CASSPEGNSGANVLTF; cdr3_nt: TGCGCCAGCAGCCCCGAGGGAAACTCTGGGGCCAACGTCCTGACTTTC
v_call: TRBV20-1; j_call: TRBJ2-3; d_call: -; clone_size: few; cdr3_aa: CSARAPRRGLSDTQYF; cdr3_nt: TGCAGTGCTAGAGCTCCGCGGCGGGGGCTCTCGGATACGCAGTATTTT
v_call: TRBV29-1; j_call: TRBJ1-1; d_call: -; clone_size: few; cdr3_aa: CSAAVVMNTEAFF; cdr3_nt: TGCAGCGCCGCCGTGGTTATGAACACTGAAGCTTTCTTT
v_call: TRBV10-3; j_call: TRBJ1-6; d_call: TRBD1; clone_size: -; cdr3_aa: CAISAGQGRGYNSPLHF; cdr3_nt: TGTGCCATCAGTGCGGGACAGGGAAGAGGGTATAATTCACCCCTCCACTTT
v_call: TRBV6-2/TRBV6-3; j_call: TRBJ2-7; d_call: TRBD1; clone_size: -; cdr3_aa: CASSPDGQGKEQYF; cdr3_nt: TGTGCCAGCAGCCCGGACGGACAGGGTAAAGAGCAGTACTTC
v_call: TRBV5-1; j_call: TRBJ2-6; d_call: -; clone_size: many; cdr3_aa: CASRLQGAGANVLTF; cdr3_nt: TGCGCCAGCAGACTTCAGGGAGCCGGGGCCAACGTCCTGACTTTC
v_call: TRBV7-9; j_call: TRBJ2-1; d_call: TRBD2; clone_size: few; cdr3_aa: CASSLLAGAYNEQFF; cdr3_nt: TGTGCCAGCAGCTTACTTGCGGGAGCCTACAATGAGCAGTTCTTC
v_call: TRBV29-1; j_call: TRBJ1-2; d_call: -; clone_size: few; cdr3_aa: CSVVIANYGYTF; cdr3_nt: TGCAGCGTTGTCATAGCTAACTATGGCTACACCTTC
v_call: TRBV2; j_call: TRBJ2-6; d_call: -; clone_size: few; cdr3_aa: CASSGSGGLYSGANVLTF; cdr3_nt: TGTGCCAGCAGTGGCTCAGGGGGGCTATACTCTGGGGCCAACGTCCTGACTTTC
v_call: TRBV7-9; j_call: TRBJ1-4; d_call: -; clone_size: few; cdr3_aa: CASSNRDTPTNEKLFF; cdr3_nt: TGTGCCAGCAGCAACCGGGACACCCCAACTAATGAAAAACTGTTTTTT
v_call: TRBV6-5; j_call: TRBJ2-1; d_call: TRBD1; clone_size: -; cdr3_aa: CASSSRDRGFIEQFF; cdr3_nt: TGTGCCAGCAGTTCCCGGGACAGGGGGTTTATTGAGCAGTTCTTC